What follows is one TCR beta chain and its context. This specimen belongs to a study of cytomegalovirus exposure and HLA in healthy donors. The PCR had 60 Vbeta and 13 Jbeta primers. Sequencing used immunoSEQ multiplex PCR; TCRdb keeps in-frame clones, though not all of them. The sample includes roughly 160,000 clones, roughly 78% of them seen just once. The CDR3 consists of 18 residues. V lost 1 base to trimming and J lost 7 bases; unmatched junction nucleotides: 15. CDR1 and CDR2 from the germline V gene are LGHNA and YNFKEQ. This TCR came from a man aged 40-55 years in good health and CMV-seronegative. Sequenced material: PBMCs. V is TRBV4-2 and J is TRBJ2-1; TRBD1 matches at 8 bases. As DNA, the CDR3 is TGTGCCAGCAGCCAAGGACCTCCAGGGGGCCCTAACGCAAATGAGCAGTTCTTC. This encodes CASSQGPPGGPNANEQFF.